This T cell receptor (beta chain) is from a study of T and B cells in COVID-19 patients. Study summary: Of about 22 active-infection patients, fewer than 19 carried comorbidities linked to unfavorable COVID-19 outcome. Study-wide points: Patients with COVID-19 reportedly showed strongly skewed T cell receptor beta variable and joining gene usage.

The germline V gene encodes CDR1 SQVTM and CDR2 ANQGSEA. Trimming removed 0 bases from V and 7 bases from J; junction bases left unmatched: 6. CDR3 length equals 13 residues. This clonotype is classed as medium-sized. The antigen remains undetermined. From blood, about 250-500 ng of genomic DNA served as TRB template. TRB rearrangements were amplified by multiplex PCR with BIOMED2 TRB-A/B primers. TCRdb re-called the multiplex PCR reads with MiXCR, one entry per CDR3 protein. The table includes more than 15,000 distinct CDR3 sequences, around a third detected once. The chain employs TRBV29-1 and TRBJ2-7; 7 bases fit TRBD1. Material for sequencing was blood. This receptor was identified in a human donor with active COVID-19. The DNA of the CDR3 is TGCAGCGTTGAAGAAACAGGGGCGAGGGAGCAGTACTTC. This gives the protein CSVEETGAREQYF.